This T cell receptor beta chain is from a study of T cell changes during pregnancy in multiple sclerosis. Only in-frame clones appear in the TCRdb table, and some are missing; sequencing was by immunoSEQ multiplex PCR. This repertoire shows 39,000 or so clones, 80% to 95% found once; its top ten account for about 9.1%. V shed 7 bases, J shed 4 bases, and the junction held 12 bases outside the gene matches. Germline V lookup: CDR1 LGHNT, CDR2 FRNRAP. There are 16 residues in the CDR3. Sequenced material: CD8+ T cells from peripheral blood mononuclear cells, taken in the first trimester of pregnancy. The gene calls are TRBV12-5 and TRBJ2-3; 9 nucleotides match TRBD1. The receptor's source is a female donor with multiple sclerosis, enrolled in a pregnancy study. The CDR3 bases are TGTGCTAGTGTCCTTATGCCGGGACAGGGACCAGATACGCAGTATTTT. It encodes CASVLMPGQGPDTQYF.